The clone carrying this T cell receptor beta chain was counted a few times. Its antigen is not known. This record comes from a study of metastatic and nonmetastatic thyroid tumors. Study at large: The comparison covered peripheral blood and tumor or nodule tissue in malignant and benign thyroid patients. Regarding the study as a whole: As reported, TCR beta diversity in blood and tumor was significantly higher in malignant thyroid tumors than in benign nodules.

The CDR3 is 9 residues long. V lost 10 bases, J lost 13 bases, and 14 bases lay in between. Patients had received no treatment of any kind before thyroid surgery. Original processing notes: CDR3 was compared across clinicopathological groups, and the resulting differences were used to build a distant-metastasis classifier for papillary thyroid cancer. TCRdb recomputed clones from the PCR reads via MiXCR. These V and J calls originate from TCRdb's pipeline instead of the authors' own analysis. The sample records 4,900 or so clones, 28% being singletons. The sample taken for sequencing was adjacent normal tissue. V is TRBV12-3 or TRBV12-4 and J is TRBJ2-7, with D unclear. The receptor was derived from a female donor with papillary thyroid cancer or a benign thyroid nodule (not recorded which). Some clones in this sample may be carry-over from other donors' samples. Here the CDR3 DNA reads TGTGCCACCCGACAAGGGCCATACTTC. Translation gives CATRQGPYF.